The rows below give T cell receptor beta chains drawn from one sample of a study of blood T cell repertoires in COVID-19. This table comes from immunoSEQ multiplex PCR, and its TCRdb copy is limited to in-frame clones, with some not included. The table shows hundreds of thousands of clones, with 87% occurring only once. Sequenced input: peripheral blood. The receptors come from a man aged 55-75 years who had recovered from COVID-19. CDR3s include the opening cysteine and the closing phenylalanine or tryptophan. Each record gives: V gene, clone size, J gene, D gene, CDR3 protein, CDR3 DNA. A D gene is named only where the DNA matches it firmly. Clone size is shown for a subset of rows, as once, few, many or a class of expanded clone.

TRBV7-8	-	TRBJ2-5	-	CASRSLAQETQYF	TGTGCCAGCAGATCCTTAGCCCAAGAGACCCAGTACTTC
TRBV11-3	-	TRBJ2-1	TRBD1	CASSADRGLGEQFF	TGTGCCAGCAGCGCCGACAGGGGCCTCGGGGAGCAGTTCTTC
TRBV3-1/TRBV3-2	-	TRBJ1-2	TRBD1	CASRKQGANYGYTF	TGTGCCAGCAGGAAACAGGGGGCTAACTATGGCTACACCTTC
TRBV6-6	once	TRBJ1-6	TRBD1	CASSYDRVYSPLHF	TGTGCCAGCAGTTACGACAGGGTGTATTCACCCCTCCACTTT
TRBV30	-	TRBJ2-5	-	CAWSVLPRAQETQYF	TGTGCCTGGAGTGTACTTCCCAGGGCGCAAGAGACCCAGTACTTC
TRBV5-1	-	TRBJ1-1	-	CASSSTPEGLTEAFF	TGCGCCAGCAGCTCTACTCCAGAGGGATTGACTGAAGCTTTCTTT
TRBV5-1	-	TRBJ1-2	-	CASGPEGANYGYTF	TGCGCCAGCGGCCCGGAGGGAGCTAACTATGGCTACACCTTC
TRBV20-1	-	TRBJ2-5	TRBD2	CSASGLAGANFQETQYF	TGCAGTGCTAGTGGACTAGCGGGGGCCAACTTTCAAGAGACCCAGTACTTC
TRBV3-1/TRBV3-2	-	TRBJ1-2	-	CASSQVGTAYGYTF	TGTGCCAGCAGCCAAGTCGGGACTGCCTATGGCTACACCTTC
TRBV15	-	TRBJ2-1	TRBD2	CATSREPLTSGGAFPFF	TGTGCCACCAGCAGAGAGCCCCTGACTAGCGGGGGGGCGTTTCCGTTCTTC
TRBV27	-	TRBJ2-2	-	CASSLYRAGELFF	TGTGCCAGCAGTTTATACAGGGCCGGGGAGCTGTTTTTT
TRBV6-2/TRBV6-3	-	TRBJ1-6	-	CASSYPQRQASSYNSPLHF	TGTGCCAGCAGTTACCCTCAGCGACAGGCGAGCTCCTATAATTCACCCCTCCACTTT
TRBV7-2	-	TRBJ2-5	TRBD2	CASSVLAGDGETQYF	TGTGCCAGCAGCGTACTAGCGGGGGATGGGGAGACCCAGTACTTC
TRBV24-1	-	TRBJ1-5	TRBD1	CATSDRDSPNQPQHF	TGTGCCACCAGTGACCGGGACAGCCCCAATCAGCCCCAGCATTTT
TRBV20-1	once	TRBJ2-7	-	CSASGAYEQYF	TGCAGTGCTAGCGGAGCCTACGAGCAGTACTTC
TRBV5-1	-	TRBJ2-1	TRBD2	CASSRGGLSGAEQFF	TGCGCCAGCAGCCGCGGAGGCTTGAGCGGGGCTGAGCAGTTCTTC
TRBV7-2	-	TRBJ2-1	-	CASSLMTNPYNEQFF	TGTGCCAGCAGCTTAATGACAAATCCCTACAATGAGCAGTTCTTC
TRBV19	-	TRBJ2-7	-	CASSTLTDQYYEQYF	TGTGCCAGTAGTACCCTGACAGACCAGTACTACGAGCAGTACTTC
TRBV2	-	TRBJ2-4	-	CASSTGGAVPSIQYF	TGTGCCAGCAGTACAGGCGGGGCTGTTCCGTCGATTCAGTACTTC
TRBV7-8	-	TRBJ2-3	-	CASSQSSGLSTDTQYF	TGTGCCAGCAGCCAAAGCTCAGGGCTTTCCACAGATACGCAGTATTTT
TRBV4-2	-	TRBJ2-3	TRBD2	CASSHGLAGSSTDTQYF	TGTGCCAGCAGCCATGGACTAGCGGGGAGTAGCACAGATACGCAGTATTTT
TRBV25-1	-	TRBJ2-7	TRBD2	CASSERGEQYF	TGTGCCAGCAGTGAGCGGGGGGAGCAGTACTTC
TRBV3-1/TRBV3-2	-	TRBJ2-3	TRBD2	CASSQEQARGGLSQYF	TGTGCCAGCAGCCAAGAGCAGGCGCGGGGGGGCCTGTCGCAGTATTTT
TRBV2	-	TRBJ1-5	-	CASQPPGYNQPQHF	TGTGCCAGCCAGCCCCCAGGTTACAATCAGCCCCAGCATTTT
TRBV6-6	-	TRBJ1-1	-	CASSLYFKTEANRNTEAFF	TGTGCCAGCAGTCTTTACTTCAAGACAGAAGCTAATAGGAACACTGAAGCTTTCTTT
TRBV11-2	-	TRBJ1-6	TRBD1	CASTGQGADSPLHF	TGTGCCAGCACCGGACAGGGGGCAGATTCACCCCTCCACTTT
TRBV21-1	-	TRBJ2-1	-	CASSKGEVWERGCYNEQFF	TGTGCCAGCAGCAAAGGAGAGGTCTGGGAGCGGGGTTGCTACAATGAGCAGTTCTTC
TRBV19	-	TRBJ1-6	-	CASRSSGNNSPLHF	TGTGCCAGCCGGTCGAGCGGCAATAATTCACCCCTCCACTTT
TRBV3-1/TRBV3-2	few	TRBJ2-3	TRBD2	CASSQAPSGGTDTQYF	TGTGCCAGCAGCCAAGCGCCTAGCGGGGGCACAGATACGCAGTATTTT
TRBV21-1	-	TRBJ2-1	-	CASSKAEVKQFF	TGTGCCAGCAGCAAAGCGGAGGTAAAGCAGTTCTTC
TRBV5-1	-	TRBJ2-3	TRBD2	CASSYLLAGVTDTQYF	TGCGCCAGCAGCTACCTACTAGCGGGGGTCACAGATACGCAGTATTTT
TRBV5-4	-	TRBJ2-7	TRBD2	CASSFGTSGTEQYF	TGTGCCAGCAGCTTTGGGACTAGCGGCACCGAGCAGTACTTC
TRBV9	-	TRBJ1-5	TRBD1	CASRFRDRGQPQHF	TGTGCCAGCAGATTCCGGGACAGGGGGCAGCCCCAGCATTTT
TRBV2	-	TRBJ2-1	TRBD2	CASRSSGGYNEQFF	TGTGCCAGCAGATCTAGCGGGGGATACAATGAGCAGTTCTTC
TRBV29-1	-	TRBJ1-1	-	CSVEGYQGRVDTEAFF	TGCAGCGTTGAGGGGTATCAGGGCAGGGTGGACACTGAAGCTTTCTTT
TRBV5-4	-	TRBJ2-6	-	CASSLASLSGANVLTF	TGTGCCAGCAGCTTGGCCTCACTTTCTGGGGCCAACGTCCTGACTTTC
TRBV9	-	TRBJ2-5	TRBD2	CASSVAIAGGQETQYF	TGTGCCAGCAGCGTAGCGATAGCGGGGGGCCAAGAGACCCAGTACTTC
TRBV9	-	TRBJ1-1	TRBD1	CASSVARGQYTEAFF	TGTGCCAGCAGCGTAGCGAGGGGGCAATACACTGAAGCTTTCTTT
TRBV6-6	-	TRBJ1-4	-	CASSYSGGGIEKLFF	TGTGCCAGCAGTTACTCGGGCGGAGGAATTGAAAAACTGTTTTTT
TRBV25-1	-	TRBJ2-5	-	CASSDWAAETQYF	TGTGCCAGCAGTGACTGGGCCGCAGAGACCCAGTACTTC
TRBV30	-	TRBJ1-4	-	CAWSDFSAEKLFF	TGTGCCTGGAGTGATTTTAGCGCGGAGAAACTGTTTTTT
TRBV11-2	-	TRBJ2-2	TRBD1	CASSLVDRAIRELFF	TGTGCCAGCAGCTTAGTGGACAGGGCAATCAGGGAGCTGTTTTTT
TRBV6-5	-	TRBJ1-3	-	CASSYTDNLAGNTIYF	TGTGCCAGCAGTTACACGGACAATTTGGCTGGAAACACCATATATTTT
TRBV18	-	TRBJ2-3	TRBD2	CASSPNGGADTQYF	TGTGCCAGCTCACCGAACGGGGGGGCAGATACGCAGTATTTT
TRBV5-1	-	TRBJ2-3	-	CASSLDASKGTDTQYF	TGCGCCAGCAGCTTGGATGCTAGCAAGGGCACAGATACGCAGTATTTT
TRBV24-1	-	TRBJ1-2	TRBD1	CATSDTAGGGGYTF	TGTGCCACCAGTGATACAGCAGGGGGCGGAGGCTACACCTTC
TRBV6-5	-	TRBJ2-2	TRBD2	CASIRSGGYTGELFF	TGTGCCAGCATCCGGAGCGGGGGGTATACCGGGGAGCTGTTTTTT
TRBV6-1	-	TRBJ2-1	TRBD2	CASSEALAGGSYNEQFF	TGTGCCAGCAGTGAAGCGTTAGCGGGGGGTAGTTACAATGAGCAGTTCTTC
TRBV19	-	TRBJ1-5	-	CASSLTGSVSNQPQHF	TGTGCCAGTAGTCTAACAGGGAGTGTAAGCAATCAGCCCCAGCATTTT
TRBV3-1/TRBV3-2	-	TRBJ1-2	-	CASSQGSGYGYTF	TGTGCCAGCAGCCAAGGGTCGGGGTATGGCTACACCTTC
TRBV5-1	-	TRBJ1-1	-	CASSGAQGNTEAFF	TGCGCCAGCAGCGGGGCCCAGGGGAACACTGAAGCTTTCTTT
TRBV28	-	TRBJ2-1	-	CASSLFGQGLYNEQFF	TGTGCCAGCAGTTTGTTTGGGCAGGGACTCTACAATGAGCAGTTCTTC
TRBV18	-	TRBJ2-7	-	CASSLASPPGEQYF	TGTGCCAGCTCACTTGCGTCCCCCCCCGGCGAGCAGTACTTC